The entry that follows covers one T cell receptor beta chain sequence. Its specificity is unknown. Researchers ran the PCR with 60 Vbeta and 13 Jbeta primers. Assay: immunoSEQ multiplex PCR; the TCRdb copy retains only in-frame clones and omits some. Its clone listing holds 100,000 to 150,000 clones. This entry belongs to a study of cytomegalovirus exposure and HLA in healthy donors. Study-wide points: Cytomegalovirus-associated TCR beta chains were listed, numbering some 150. A later examination showed that TCR association rates differed by HLA locus, with DRB1 most and HLA-C fewest. The majority of TCR sequences were rare, yet some public TCRs appeared in many donors. Data from an earlier analysis indicated that most TCR beta V segments were productive either about 87% or about 30% of the time.

V shed 5 bases and J shed 2 bases, with 18 bases lying between them. This CDR3 region has 16 residues. CDR1 is SEHNR and CDR2 is FQNEAQ in the germline V gene (reference sequence). The chain carries TRBV7-9 and TRBJ1-2; D unresolved. The sample comprised PBMCs. The origin of this receptor is a man aged 18 to 30 in good health and CMV-seronegative. The CDR3 loop reads CASSLRLAGANYGYTF. The CDR3, as DNA: TGTGCCAGCAGCCTCCGCCTAGCAGGCGCCAACTATGGCTACACCTTC.